Each of the 24 T cell receptor beta chains below was sequenced from the same sample in a study of vaccination and CD4 T cells after COVID-19. Cultured CD4+ T-cell DNA underwent Oncomine TCR Beta short-read sequencing. TCRdb independently ran MiXCR on the PCR reads; one entry per CDR3 protein. The sample consists of approximately 25,000 distinct CDR3 sequences, around 62% of them appearing once. Treatment noted: approximately nine-day PBMC culture with coronavirus spike peptide pools or control peptides (ViraFEST assay). No antigen has been assigned to these receptors. The specimen was CD4+ T cells from blood, cultured in vitro. The receptors were gathered from a human donor who had recovered from COVID-19.

This rearrangement joins TRBV20-1 to TRBJ1-5; 7 bases map to TRBD1. The CDR3 consists of 14 residues. Germline CDR1 and CDR2: DFQATT and SNEGSKA (reference sequence). Losses at the gene ends were 0 bases for V and 5 bases for J; bases not matched to a gene: 4. The chain's CDR3 is CSARELTGHQPQHF. The CDR3 region has the DNA TGCAGTGCTAGAGAGCTGACAGGGCATCAGCCCCAGCATTTT.

This clonotype was seen only a few times. The V gene is TRBV20-1, the J gene TRBJ2-7, with 7 positions matching TRBD2. Germline loops: CDR1 DFQATT, CDR2 SNEGSKA (reference sequence). The CDR3 contains 14 residues. V lost 5 bases and J lost 1; bases outside the gene matches: 8. In DNA form, the CDR3 reads TGCAGTGCTGGGGGGGAATACCTGTCCTACGAGCAGTACTTC. Translating gives CSAGGEYLSYEQYF.

This clonotype was detected only a few times. The chain joins TRBV20-1 to TRBJ1-5, with D uncertain. Germline lookup yields CDR1 DFQATT and CDR2 SNEGSKA (reference sequence). The CDR3 spans 15 residues. Trimming stripped 3 bases from V and 2 bases from J, with 14 bases between. CDR3 bases: TGCAGTGCTAGCCCCGGGAATGGGGGCAATCAGCCCCAGCATTTT. This sequence encodes CSASPGNGGNQPQHF.

The gene calls are TRBV7-9 and TRBJ2-5; the D gene could be TRBD1 or TRBD2 (6 bases each). Germline V gene lookup returns CDR1 SEHNR and CDR2 FQNEAQ (reference sequence). This CDR3 contains 15 residues. Trimming removed 1 base at V and 2 bases at J, with 11 bases between. The chain's CDR3 is CASSLGGGGQETQYF. CDR3 in DNA: TGTGCCAGCAGCTTAGGAGGAGGGGGGCAAGAGACCCAGTACTTC.

The rearrangement links TRBV7-9 to TRBJ2-5; D not certain. The CDR3 is 16 amino acids. Germline V gives CDR1 SEHNR, CDR2 FQNEAQ (reference sequence). V shed 6 bases and J shed 0 bases, with 17 bases lying between them. CDR3 DNA: TGTGCCAGCAGTAGGTGGCAGACCGCAAACCAAGAGACCCAGTACTTC. Translated, it gives CASSRWQTANQETQYF.

This clonotype has only a few counts. The V gene is TRBV6-5, the J gene TRBJ1-5; no reliable D call. Deletions cut 0 bases from V and 0 bases from J, with 6 bases between. CDR1 is MNHEY and CDR2 is SVGAGI in the germline V gene. This CDR3 is built from 15 residues. CDR3 nucleotides: TGTGCCAGCAGTTACTCTTGGTCTAGCAATCAGCCCCAGCATTTT. Residues: CASSYSWSSNQPQHF.

This clonotype was observed a handful of times. The chain carries TRBV11-2 and TRBJ2-1; TRBD2 matches 8 bases. The germline V gene encodes CDR1 SGHAT and CDR2 FQNNGV. The CDR3 consists of 19 residues. Germline trimming cut 4 bases from V and 2 bases from J; bases unmatched to any gene: 16. This CDR3 is CASSSGGIAGRPPYNEQFF. The CDR3 DNA reads as TGTGCCAGCAGCTCCGGGGGGATAGCGGGAAGGCCGCCCTACAATGAGCAGTTCTTC. The whole variable domain, filled in from reference TRBV11-2 and TRBJ2-1, reads EAGVAQSPRYKIIEKRQSVAFWCNPISGHATLYWYQQILGQGPKLLIQFQNNGVVDDSQLPKDRFSAERLKGVDSTLKIQPAKLEDSAVYLCASSSGGIAGRPPYNEQFFGPGTRLTVL.

J is TRBJ1-1 and V is TRBV5-1, with D hard to call. The V gene lost 1 base and the J gene lost 4 bases, with 8 bases spanning the gap. Germline lookup yields CDR1 SGHRS and CDR2 YFSETQ. The CDR3 runs to 13 residues. The CDR3 nucleotides read TGCGCCAGCAGCTTGAGATTACTCACTGAAGCTTTCTTT. It specifies CASSLRLLTEAFF. Drawing the rest from reference TRBV5-1 and TRBJ1-1, the complete variable domain is KAGVTQTPRYLIKTRGQQVTLSCSPISGHRSVSWYQQTPGQGLQFLFEYFSETQRNKGNFPGRFSGRQFSNSRSEMNVSTLELGDSALYLCASSLRLLTEAFFGQGTRLTVV.

The chain joins TRBV30 to TRBJ2-5, with D possibly matching TRBD1 (6 bases). Germline V gene lookup returns CDR1 GTSNPN and CDR2 SVGIG (reference sequence). Trimming cost V 3 bases and J 5 bases, with 19 bases left between them. This CDR3 has 15 residues. The chain's CDR3 is CAWRGIRGRRETQYF. For the CDR3, the DNA is TGTGCCTGGAGAGGGATCAGGGGAAGAAGGGAGACCCAGTACTTC. Together with reference TRBV30 and TRBJ2-5, the CDR3 gives the full variable domain: SQTIHQWPATLVQPVGSPLSLECTVEGTSNPNLYWYRQAAGRGLQLLFYSVGIGQISSEVPQNLSASRPQDRQFILSSKKLLLSDSGFYLCAWRGIRGRRETQYFGPGTRLLVL.

This sequence joins TRBV6-2 or TRBV6-3 and TRBJ2-3, with D unclear. CDR3 length equals 15 residues. Trimming cost V 0 bases and J 0 bases, with 7 bases left between them. Germline V gives CDR1 MNHEY, CDR2 SVGEGT. CDR3 sequence: CASSYSPISTDTQYF. The CDR3 nucleotides are TGTGCCAGCAGTTACTCCCCCATTAGCACAGATACGCAGTATTTT.

The V call is TRBV20-1, the J call TRBJ1-2, with TRBD1 as a possible D gene (5 bases). V gave up 3 bases and J gave up 7 bases, with 21 bases separating them. The length of the CDR3 is 15 residues. Looked up from germline, CDR1 is DFQATT and CDR2 is SNEGSKA (reference sequence). In DNA form, the CDR3 reads TGCAGTGCTAGGGAACAGGCCACTGGGGGGGGTGGCTACACCTTC. Translated, it gives CSAREQATGGGGYTF.

The gene calls are TRBV19 and TRBJ1-2; D possibly corresponds to TRBD1 (5 bases). V gave up 7 bases and J gave up 3 bases, with 12 bases separating them. Germline CDR1 and CDR2: LNHDA and SQIVND (reference sequence). The CDR3 length is 13 residues. The chain's CDR3 is CASTMRGDYGYTF. The CDR3, as DNA: TGTGCCAGTACCATGCGGGGGGACTATGGCTACACCTTC.

J is TRBJ2-5 and V is TRBV7-9, with D perhaps TRBD2 (6 bases). V gave up 1 base and J gave up 5 bases, with 14 bases separating them. The CDR3 totals 15 residues. Germline V CDR1 and CDR2: SEHNR, FQNEAQ (reference sequence). The CDR3 is CASSLGRDLRETQYF. In DNA form, the CDR3 reads TGTGCCAGCAGCTTAGGGAGGGACCTCCGCGAGACCCAGTACTTC. Full variable domain (outside the CDR3, taken from reference TRBV7-9 and TRBJ2-5): DTGVSQNPRHKITKRGQNVTFRCDPISEHNRLYWYRQTLGQGPEFLTYFQNEAQLEKSRLLSDRFSAERPKGSFSTLEIQRTEQGDSAMYLCASSLGRDLRETQYFGPGTRLLVL.

This clonotype was detected only a few times. The genes are TRBV18 and TRBJ1-3; no reliable D call. The V gene's germline CDR1 is KGHSH and CDR2 LQKENI. This CDR3 is built from 14 residues. V lost 2 bases to trimming and J lost 0 bases, with 5 bases between them. The CDR3 region is CASSPGSSGNTIYF. The CDR3 DNA reads TGTGCCAGCTCACCAGGCAGCTCTGGAAACACCATATATTTT.

The chain joins TRBV6-5 to TRBJ2-3; 9 bases are shared with TRBD2. Germline CDR1 and CDR2: MNHEY and SVGAGI. V lost 2 bases and J lost 6; bases outside the gene matches: 9. CDR3 length equals 16 residues. The CDR3 sequence: CASSYQGGRARDTQYF. CDR3 nucleotide sequence: TGTGCCAGCAGTTACCAGGGCGGGAGGGCCCGCGATACGCAGTATTTT.

The table lists this clonotype with a few counts. The chain has TRBV19 and TRBJ1-2; weak D call: TRBD1 (5 bases). The CDR3 contains 14 residues. Trimming removed 0 bases at V and 4 bases at J, with 9 bases between. Germline V gene sequence: CDR1 LNHDA, CDR2 SQIVND (reference sequence). In DNA, the CDR3 is TGTGCCAGTAGTATAGATCACAGGTCCTATGGCTACACCTTC. It translates to CASSIDHRSYGYTF.

This chain connects TRBV20-1 to TRBJ2-3, with 8 bases matching TRBD1. V shed 4 bases and J 6 bases; nucleotides not matched to a gene: 12. This CDR3 spans 15 amino acids. In germline, CDR1 is DFQATT, CDR2 SNEGSKA (reference sequence). The CDR3 DNA is TGCAGTGCTAATCGTCTGGACAGGGACAGGGATACGCAGTATTTT. Translating it yields CSANRLDRDRDTQYF.

The CDR3 DNA is TGTGCCAGCAGACTCGGACAGGGCCTCCAAGAGACCCAGTACTTC. Its protein product is CASRLGQGLQETQYF. V gene TRBV6-1 combines with J gene TRBJ2-5; 8 positions match TRBD1. Germline CDR1 reads MNHNS; CDR2 reads SASEGT. The CDR3 extends over 15 amino acids. Trimming at V came to 6 bases and at J to 1 base, leaving 7 bases not matched to a gene.

This chain uses TRBV30 with TRBJ2-3, with D possibly being TRBD1 (6 bases). CDR3 length equals 12 residues. Trimming shortened V by 1 base and J by 13 bases, and 15 bases separated the two germline ends. CDR1 is GTSNPN and CDR2 is SVGIG in the germline V gene (reference sequence). Here the CDR3 reads CAWSGSGTREYF. Written as DNA, the CDR3 is TGTGCCTGGAGTGGTTCCGGGACAAGGGAGTATTTT. Looking up the rest from reference TRBV30 and TRBJ2-3 gives the full variable domain: SQTIHQWPATLVQPVGSPLSLECTVEGTSNPNLYWYRQAAGRGLQLLFYSVGIGQISSEVPQNLSASRPQDRQFILSSKKLLLSDSGFYLCAWSGSGTREYFGPGTRLTVL.

This clonotype was picked up one time. This chain uses TRBV7-2 with TRBJ2-7; D remains ambiguous. Trimming cost V 1 base and J 2 bases, with 12 bases left between them. Germline V gives CDR1 SGHTA, CDR2 FQGNSA. The CDR3 consists of 15 residues. CDR3 nucleotides: TGTGCCAGCAGCTTAGTGAAGGCCAATACCTACGAGCAGTACTTC. It encodes CASSLVKANTYEQYF.

The chain joins TRBV20-1 to TRBJ1-6, with D tentatively TRBD1 (6 bases). Per the germline V gene, CDR1 is DFQATT and CDR2 is SNEGSKA (reference sequence). This CDR3 comprises 15 residues. Trimming stripped 0 bases from V and 5 bases from J, with 11 bases between. CDR3 coding DNA: TGCAGTGCTAGAGAGATACAGGGTGATAATTCACCCCTCCACTTT. Translation gives CSAREIQGDNSPLHF.

The V and J genes are TRBV19 and TRBJ1-5; D gene unclear. Trimming took 5 bases from V and 0 from J, leaving 11 bases between them. The germline V gene encodes CDR1 LNHDA and CDR2 SQIVND (reference sequence). The length of the CDR3 is 15 residues. Here the CDR3 reads CASSADGRSNQPQHF. CDR3 bases: TGTGCCAGTAGTGCGGACGGCCGTAGCAATCAGCCCCAGCATTTT.

V usage is TRBV6-1 and J usage is TRBJ1-2; 9 bases are a match to TRBD1. The CDR3 loop spans 16 amino acids. J gave up 8 bases and V 5 bases, and 15 bases lay outside the gene matches. The germline CDR1 and CDR2 sequences are MNHNS and SASEGT. The CDR3 sequence is CASSPLATGGLGGYTF. Written as DNA, the CDR3 is TGTGCCAGCAGTCCCCTTGCGACAGGGGGGCTGGGCGGCTACACCTTC.

The chain joins TRBV21-1 to TRBJ1-5; TRBD1, as called in the table, went unchecked against the DNA. TRBV21-1 is a documented pseudogene. This CDR3 is built from 13 residues. CDR3 DNA: TGTGCCAGCAGCAGGGTCGGGATTCAGCCCCAGCATTTT. Its protein is CASSRVGIQPQHF.